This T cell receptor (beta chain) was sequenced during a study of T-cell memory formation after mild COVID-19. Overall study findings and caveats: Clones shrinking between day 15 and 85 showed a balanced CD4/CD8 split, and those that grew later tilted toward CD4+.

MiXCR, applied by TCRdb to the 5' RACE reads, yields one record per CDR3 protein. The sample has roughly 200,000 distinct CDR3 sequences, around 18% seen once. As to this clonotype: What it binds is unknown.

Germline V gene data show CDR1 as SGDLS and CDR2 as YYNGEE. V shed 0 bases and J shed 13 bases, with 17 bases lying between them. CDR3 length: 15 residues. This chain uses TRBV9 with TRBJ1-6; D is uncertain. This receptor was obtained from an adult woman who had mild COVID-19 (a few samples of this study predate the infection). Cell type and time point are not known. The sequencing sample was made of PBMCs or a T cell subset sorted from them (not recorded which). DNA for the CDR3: TGTGCCAGCAGCGTAGGGACGGAGTCCCACTCCCCCCTCCACTTT. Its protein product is CASSVGTESHSPLHF.